This entry lists 28 T cell receptor beta chains sequenced from one sample in a study of T cells after somatic rescue of genetic block. Produced via immunoSEQ multiplex PCR; TCRdb's table is partial and in-frame only. The table shows some 70,000 clones, with just over 90% occurring only once. What was sequenced was peripheral blood mononuclear cells (PBMCs). The receptors originated from a man younger than 40.

The chain links TRBV7-6 to TRBJ1-3; D might be TRBD1 (5 bases). Per germline, CDR1 SGHVS and CDR2 FNYEAQ. The CDR3 covers 15 residues. Trimming stripped 3 bases from V and 3 bases from J, with 12 bases between. The CDR3 reads CASSFEGTGGNTIYF. CDR3 sequence (DNA): TGTGCCAGCAGCTTCGAGGGGACGGGTGGAAACACCATATATTTT.

V gene TRBV2 combines with J gene TRBJ2-1; the D is unclear. Germline CDR1 is SNHLY and CDR2 is FYNNEI. V was shortened by 2 bases and J by 7 bases, with 12 bases between the two germline ends. CDR3 length equals 14 residues. CDR3 nucleotide sequence: TGTGCCAGCAGTGAAAGGCAGGCCGGTAATGAGCAGTTCTTC. Protein product: CASSERQAGNEQFF.

A word on this clone: This specimen includes other DNA sequences encoding the same CDR3. V is TRBV28 and J is TRBJ2-7; D unclear. Deletions cut 3 bases from V and 3 bases from J, with 6 bases between. Germline-derived CDR1 and CDR2 are MDHEN and SYDVKM. The CDR3 totals 12 residues. The chain's CDR3 is CASSFLGYEQYF. CDR3 in DNA: TGTGCCAGCAGTTTTTTGGGCTACGAGCAGTACTTC.

This rearrangement joins TRBV10-2 to TRBJ2-5, with 9 bases matching TRBD2. Germline loops: CDR1 WSHSY, CDR2 SAAADI. The junction had 10 bases not matched to a gene; V was cut back by 0 bases and J by 2 bases. The CDR3 runs to 18 residues. CDR3 residues: CASSESKGAGGPQETQYF. DNA for the CDR3: TGCGCCAGCAGTGAGTCGAAGGGAGCGGGGGGCCCACAAGAGACCCAGTACTTC.

The chain recombines TRBV5-1 with TRBJ1-2; D ambiguous. Trimming removed 0 bases from V and 0 bases from J, with 6 bases in between. The CDR3 loop spans 14 amino acids. The germline V gene encodes CDR1 SGHRS and CDR2 YFSETQ. This CDR3 reads CASSLVGTNYGYTF. CDR3 bases: TGCGCCAGCAGCTTGGTCGGAACTAACTATGGCTACACCTTC.

The chain employs TRBV30 and TRBJ1-5; maybe TRBD1 (6 bases). With 2 bases removed from V and 4 bases from J, the gap between germline ends came to 12 bases. Germline V lookup: CDR1 GTSNPN, CDR2 SVGIG (reference sequence). CDR3 size: 14 residues. The CDR3 region has the DNA TGTGCCTGGAGTCCGGGCCAGGGGAATCAGCCCCAGCATTTT. It specifies CAWSPGQGNQPQHF. The full variable domain, completed using reference TRBV30 and TRBJ1-5, is SQTIHQWPATLVQPVGSPLSLECTVEGTSNPNLYWYRQAAGRGLQLLFYSVGIGQISSEVPQNLSASRPQDRQFILSSKKLLLSDSGFYLCAWSPGQGNQPQHFGDGTRLSIL.

This chain's CDR3 is CASSQYSGRVISGANVLTF. The DNA of the CDR3 is TGCGCCAGCAGCCAGTACTCGGGCAGGGTAATCTCTGGGGCCAACGTCCTGACTTTC. The gene calls are TRBV4-1 and TRBJ2-6, with D possibly TRBD1 on 5 matching bases. V lost 3 bases and J lost 0, with 18 bases in between. The CDR3 is made up of 19 amino acids. Germline CDR1 reads MGHRA; CDR2 reads YSYEKL.

The chain recombines TRBV29-1 with TRBJ1-2; D may be TRBD1 (6 bases). The CDR3 length is 13 residues. V was trimmed by 5 bases and J by 2 bases, leaving 12 bases between them. CDR1 SQVTM and CDR2 ANQGSEA come from the germline V gene. DNA for the CDR3: TGCAGCGTTCTCGGGGGGCTGAACTATGGCTACACCTTC. Protein product: CSVLGGLNYGYTF. The whole variable domain, filled in from reference TRBV29-1 and TRBJ1-2, reads SAVISQKPSRDICQRGTSLTIQCQVDSQVTMMFWYRQQPGQSLTLIATANQGSEATYESGFVIDKFPISRPNLTFSTLTVSNMSPEDSSIYLCSVLGGLNYGYTFGSGTRLTVV.

The CDR3 spells CASTNGGVYGYTF. CDR3 sequence (DNA): TGTGCCAGCACCAACGGGGGTGTCTATGGCTACACCTTC. This chain connects TRBV6-5 to TRBJ1-2; D is possibly TRBD1 (5 bases). Trimming removed 7 bases from V and 4 bases from J, with 13 bases in between. The CDR3 is 13 amino acids. Germline CDR1 and CDR2: MNHEY and SVGAGI.

This chain uses TRBV4-2 with TRBJ2-7; 11 bases are shared with TRBD2. The CDR3 contains 17 residues. Germline V gene lookup returns CDR1 LGHNA and CDR2 YNFKEQ. V dropped 0 bases and J dropped 4; count of bases not matched to a gene: 8. The CDR3 sequence: CASSQDVGTSGTYEQYF. In nucleotides, the CDR3 is TGTGCCAGCAGCCAAGACGTCGGGACTAGCGGCACATACGAGCAGTACTTC.

V is TRBV7-6 and J is TRBJ2-3; D unresolved. Germline V CDR1 and CDR2: SGHVS, FNYEAQ. The V end was cut by 2 bases, the J end by 1 base, with 19 bases between. The CDR3 consists of 18 residues. Here the CDR3 DNA reads TGTGCCAGCAGCTTAATTAAGGTTAGAGGCCCTGGCACAGATACGCAGTATTTT. It encodes CASSLIKVRGPGTDTQYF.

The CDR3 bases are TGTGCCAGCAGCTTACGGGTTACCTCTGGAAACACCATATATTTT. This encodes CASSLRVTSGNTIYF. The chain uses TRBV7-9 and TRBJ1-3; D gene ambiguous. From germline, CDR1 is SEHNR and CDR2 FQNEAQ (reference sequence). The CDR3 has 15 amino acids. Trimming shortened V by 2 bases and J by 0 bases, and 8 bases separated the two germline ends. The variable domain in full, completed from reference TRBV7-9 and TRBJ1-3, reads DTGVSQNPRHKITKRGQNVTFRCDPISEHNRLYWYRQTLGQGPEFLTYFQNEAQLEKSRLLSDRFSAERPKGSFSTLEIQRTEQGDSAMYLCASSLRVTSGNTIYFGEGSWLTVV.

The chain joins TRBV4-1 to TRBJ2-3, with 10 bases aligning to TRBD2. This CDR3 region has 15 residues. The V gene end was trimmed by 1 base and the J gene end by 4 bases; junction bases not matched to a gene: 2. Germline loops: CDR1 MGHRA, CDR2 YSYEKL. For the CDR3, the DNA is TGCGCCAGCAGCCAAGTAGGGACTAGCGCAGATACGCAGTATTTT. It codes for CASSQVGTSADTQYF.

The rearrangement links TRBV7-2 to TRBJ2-7, with D perhaps being TRBD1 or TRBD2 (5 bases each). V was cut by 4 bases and J by 2 bases, with 15 bases left in between. Per germline, CDR1 SGHTA and CDR2 FQGNSA. CDR3 size: 15 residues. The CDR3 coding sequence is TGTGCCAGCAGCTCCGGGACCGGGATGACCTACGAGCAGTACTTC. This gives the protein CASSSGTGMTYEQYF.

This clone was seen a single time. This chain connects TRBV9 to TRBJ1-2; D is undetermined. The germline V gene has CDR1 SGDLS and CDR2 YYNGEE. V lost 3 bases to trimming and J lost 1 base, with 13 bases between them. The CDR3 contains 15 residues. CDR3 sequence reads: CASSGEGTFNYGYTF. The DNA for the CDR3 is TGTGCCAGCAGCGGAGAGGGCACTTTTAACTATGGCTACACCTTC.

This rearrangement joins TRBV12-2 to TRBJ1-1; the D call in the table, TRBD1, was not verified against the DNA. TRBV12-2 is a recognized pseudogene. This CDR3 is built from 17 residues. CDR3 sequence: CASRQNRGHSMNTEAFF. CDR3 bases: TGTGCAAGTCGCCAGAACAGGGGGCATTCTATGAACACTGAAGCTTTCTTT.

In DNA form, the CDR3 reads TGTGCCAGCAGTGAACACGGGGGCATAGAAGAAAAACTGTTTTTT. Its translation: CASSEHGGIEEKLFF. The rearrangement uses TRBV25-1 and TRBJ1-4; D perhaps matches TRBD1 (6 bases). Trimming stripped 2 bases from V and 8 bases from J, with 15 bases between. The CDR3 totals 15 residues. CDR1 and CDR2 (germline): MGHDK, SYGVNS.

The J gene is TRBJ2-7, the V gene TRBV14; D remains unclear. Trimming left V 1 base short and J 4 bases short, with 5 bases between. Looked up from germline, CDR1 is SGHDN and CDR2 is FVKESK. The CDR3 totals 12 residues. The CDR3 here is CASSQGIYEQYF. The DNA for the CDR3 is TGTGCCAGCAGCCAAGGTATATACGAGCAGTACTTC.

The chain uses TRBV7-8 and TRBJ2-1, with 9 bases that match TRBD2. Germline values: CDR1 SGHVS, CDR2 FQNEAQ. The trim removed 2 bases at V and 10 bases at J, leaving 15 bases unmatched. CDR3 length: 17 residues. The DNA for the CDR3 is TGTGCCAGCAGCTTACTCAGTGGCGGGAGGGCCGCGAGGGAGCAGTTCTTC. Protein product: CASSLLSGGRAAREQFF.

The chain employs TRBV2 and TRBJ2-7, with D perhaps TRBD1 (6 bases). This CDR3 has 13 residues. The V end lost 7 bases, the J end lost 3 bases, and 13 bases lay between the germline ends. Germline CDR1 is SNHLY and CDR2 is FYNNEI. For the CDR3, the DNA is TGTGCCAGCACCCAGGACAGAGTCTACGAGCAGTACTTC. It translates to CASTQDRVYEQYF.

The chain employs TRBV14 and TRBJ1-3; TRBD1 agrees at 7 bases. Trimming cost V 5 bases and J 0 bases; bases outside gene matches: 4. The germline V gene encodes CDR1 SGHDN and CDR2 FVKESK. CDR3 length equals 15 residues. CDR3 DNA: TGTGCCAGCAGCACAGGGGTCTTCTCTGGAAACACCATATATTTT. It encodes CASSTGVFSGNTIYF.

The chain couples TRBV5-1 to TRBJ2-1, with 8 bases fitting TRBD1. The V segment lost 6 bases and the J segment 6 bases; nucleotides outside the gene matches: 5. This CDR3 region has 13 residues. Germline CDR1 is SGHRS and CDR2 is YFSETQ. CDR3 amino acids: CASTRGLGNEQFF. Written as DNA, the CDR3 is TGCGCCAGCACCAGGGGGCTCGGCAATGAGCAGTTCTTC.

The chain employs TRBV7-6 and TRBJ2-1, with TRBD2 matching 7 bases. Germline loops: CDR1 SGHVS, CDR2 FNYEAQ. V lost 3 bases to trimming and J lost 3 bases; unmatched junction nucleotides: 5. There are 15 residues in the CDR3. The chain's CDR3 is CASSFSGTNYNEQFF. CDR3 in DNA: TGTGCCAGCAGCTTTTCCGGGACTAACTACAATGAGCAGTTCTTC.

The chain employs TRBV28 and TRBJ1-1; 7 nucleotides agree with TRBD1. With 5 bases clipped from V and 9 bases from J, the junction kept 9 bases outside the gene matches. Germline assignment: CDR1 MDHEN and CDR2 SYDVKM. The CDR3 totals 13 residues. CDR3 amino acids: CASSKPTGRKAFF. The CDR3 DNA follows: TGTGCCAGCAGTAAACCGACAGGGAGAAAAGCTTTCTTT.

The rearrangement uses TRBV2 and TRBJ2-7, with TRBD1 matching 9 bases. The CDR3 runs to 13 residues. Germline trimming cut 8 bases from V and 2 bases from J; bases unmatched to any gene: 4. Germline CDR1 and CDR2: SNHLY and FYNNEI. CDR3 sequence: CASGRQGAYEQYF. CDR3 in DNA: TGTGCCAGCGGCCGACAGGGGGCCTACGAGCAGTACTTC.

The gene calls are TRBV18 and TRBJ1-2; no clear D gene. This CDR3 has 15 amino acids. In germline, CDR1 is KGHSH, CDR2 LQKENI. The germline V and J ends were trimmed by 3 bases and 2 bases, with 13 bases remaining between them. The CDR3 sequence: CASSPRTVENYGYTF. CDR3 nucleotides: TGTGCCAGCTCACCGCGGACGGTGGAAAACTATGGCTACACCTTC.

This chain joins TRBV5-4 and TRBJ1-4, with TRBD1 matching 7 bases. V was clipped by 0 bases and J by 7 bases; unmatched bases: 9. The CDR3 is 16 amino acids. Germline values: CDR1 SGHNT, CDR2 YYREEE (reference sequence). The CDR3 DNA reads as TGTGCCAGCAGCTTGGCCGTGGGCAGGGGGTCTGAAAAACTGTTTTTT. Protein product: CASSLAVGRGSEKLFF.

The CDR3, as DNA: TGTGCCAGCAGACTCAGAGGTAGCAATCAGCCCCAGCATTTT. Its protein is CASRLRGSNQPQHF. The chain recombines TRBV2 with TRBJ1-5, with unresolved D. This CDR3 is built from 14 residues. Between the trimmed V and J ends, which lost 6 bases and 0 bases, there was a span of 9 bases. Germline V gives CDR1 SNHLY, CDR2 FYNNEI.